The present T cell receptor beta chain was sequenced within a study of neurological immune-mediated disorders. Findings and limits, study-wide: The greatest TCR clonal expansion occurred in HTLV-1-associated myelopathy and the least in multiple sclerosis, which fell below healthy controls.

TCRdb fed the 5' RACE reads into MiXCR, producing one record per CDR3 protein. The table lists 55,000 to 65,000 distinct CDR3 sequences, about 13% of them singletons. As for this clonotype: Its specificity is unknown. One junction end does not reproduce the germline sequence, and a read error may be involved.

Germline CDR1 reads LGHDT; CDR2 reads YNNKEL (reference sequence). The CDR3 is made up of 15 amino acids. The TCR originated in a woman in her sixties with HTLV-1-associated myelopathy (HAM/TSP). This chain joins TRBV3-1 and TRBJ1-1; maybe TRBD1 (5 bases). The sequenced sample consisted of PBMCs. The CDR3 spells CASSQGVSGGAEDFF. As DNA, the CDR3 is TGTGCCAGCAGCCAAGGAGTGTCAGGCGGGGCTGAAGATTTCTTT.